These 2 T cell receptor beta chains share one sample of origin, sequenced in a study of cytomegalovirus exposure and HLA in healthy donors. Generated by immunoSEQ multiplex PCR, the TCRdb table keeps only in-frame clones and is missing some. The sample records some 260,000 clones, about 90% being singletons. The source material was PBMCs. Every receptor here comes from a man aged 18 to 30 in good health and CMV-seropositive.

The CDR3 coding sequence is TGTGCCAGCAGCTTGGGGTGGGAGGGGCGGAATGAGCAGTTCTTC. Its translation: CASSLGWEGRNEQFF. V usage is TRBV5-4 and J usage is TRBJ2-1, with TRBD2 matching over 7 bases. The CDR3 spans 15 residues. Germline CDR1 and CDR2: SGHNT and YYREEE (reference sequence). V was pared by 0 bases and J by 7 bases, with 7 bases of the junction left unmatched.

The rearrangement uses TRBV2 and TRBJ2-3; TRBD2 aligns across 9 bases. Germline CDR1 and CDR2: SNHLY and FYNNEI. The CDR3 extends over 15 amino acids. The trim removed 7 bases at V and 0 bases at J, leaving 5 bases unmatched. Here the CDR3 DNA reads TGTGCCAGCACCAAGACTAGCGGAAGCACAGATACGCAGTATTTT. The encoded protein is CASTKTSGSTDTQYF. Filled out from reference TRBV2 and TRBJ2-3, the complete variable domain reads EPEVTQTPSHQVTQMGQEVILRCVPISNHLYFYWYRQILGQKVEFLVSFYNNEISEKSEIFDDQFSVERPDGSNFTLKIRSTKLEDSAMYFCASTKTSGSTDTQYFGPGTRLTVL.